This T cell receptor (beta chain) was retrieved from a study of cytomegalovirus exposure and HLA in healthy donors. Germline assignment: CDR1 LNHNV and CDR2 YYDKDF (reference sequence). There are 14 residues in the CDR3. Trimming took 0 bases from V and 4 from J, leaving 6 bases between them. The PCR made use of 60 Vbeta and 13 Jbeta primers. Profiled with immunoSEQ multiplex PCR; TCRdb holds only in-frame clones, not every one. The top ten clones hold 7% to 8.5% of a sample with approximately 86,000 clones, around 85% of them seen once. The sample taken for sequencing was PBMCs. The clonotype originates from a man aged 40-49 years in good health and CMV-seropositive. The chain is built from TRBV15 and TRBJ2-2; D not resolved. CDR3 nucleotides: TGTGCCACCAGCAGAGAACCGAGCACCGGGGAGCTGTTTTTT. Translation: CATSREPSTGELFF.